This is a list of T cell receptor beta chains from one sample in a study of cytomegalovirus exposure and HLA in healthy donors. TCRdb keeps only in-frame clones here, not all; method: immunoSEQ multiplex PCR. The sample table sets out 60,000 to 65,000 clones. The sample taken for sequencing was PBMCs. The receptors stem from a man aged 30 to 39 in good health and CMV-seropositive. The CDR3 runs from the conserved cysteine through the conserved F or W. Each record gives: CDR3 length, V gene, D gene, J gene, CDR3 DNA, CDR3 protein. The D gene is left open where the match is weak.

length: 17
V: TRBV7-7
D: TRBD2
J: TRBJ2-5
DNA: TGTGCTAGCAGCCTCGCGTCGGGCCTAGCGGGAGTAGAGACCCAGTACTTC
CDR3: CASSLASGLAGVETQYF

length: 14
V: TRBV15
D: -
J: TRBJ2-5
DNA: TGTGCCACCAGCAGAGGAGGGGGGGGAGAGACCCAGTACTTC
CDR3: CATSRGGGGETQYF

length: 13
V: TRBV19
D: TRBD1
J: TRBJ1-2
DNA: TGTGCCAGTAGTGACCGGGACAGCTATGGCTACACCTTC
CDR3: CASSDRDSYGYTF

length: 13
V: TRBV7-3
D: -
J: TRBJ1-1
DNA: TGTGCCAGCAGCCAGGGACACGAGTCTGAAGCTTTCTTT
CDR3: CASSQGHESEAFF

length: 17
V: TRBV5-1
D: TRBD2
J: TRBJ2-1
DNA: TGCGCCAGCAGCACCGCTAGCGGGGGGAGCTCCTACAATGAGCAGTTCTTC
CDR3: CASSTASGGSSYNEQFF

length: 15
V: TRBV6-1
D: -
J: TRBJ1-2
DNA: TGTGCCAGCGCTATAAATCAGGGAACCGCTGGGGGCTACACCTTC
CDR3: CASAINQGTAGGYTF

length: 15
V: TRBV6-5
D: -
J: TRBJ2-7
DNA: TGTGCCAGCAGCATAACGGGACTCCAAACCTACGAGCAGTACTTC
CDR3: CASSITGLQTYEQYF

length: 13
V: TRBV19
D: -
J: TRBJ2-7
DNA: TGTGCCAGTAGTACAGGGCCTCTAGACGAGCAGTACTTC
CDR3: CASSTGPLDEQYF

length: 14
V: TRBV30
D: TRBD1
J: TRBJ2-2
DNA: TGTGCCTGGGGACAGGGGTTGGGCACCGGGGAGCTGTTTTTT
CDR3: CAWGQGLGTGELFF

length: 15
V: TRBV5-4
D: TRBD1
J: TRBJ2-7
DNA: TGTGCCAGCAGGTCACTCCGGGACAGGGCCTACGAGCAGTACTTC
CDR3: CASRSLRDRAYEQYF

length: 12
V: TRBV30
D: -
J: TRBJ1-2
DNA: TGTGCATGGATGGGTGACATCGGTGGCTACACCTTC
CDR3: CAWMGDIGGYTF

length: 16
V: TRBV4-2
D: TRBD2
J: TRBJ2-7
DNA: TGTGCCAGCAGCCAAGACCTAGCGGGGTACACCTACGAGCAGTACTTC
CDR3: CASSQDLAGYTYEQYF

length: 14
V: TRBV7-8
D: -
J: TRBJ2-1
DNA: TGTGCCAGCAGCTCCATTTTAGTCACCGATGAGCAGTTCTTC
CDR3: CASSSILVTDEQFF

length: 13
V: TRBV6-1
D: -
J: TRBJ2-3
DNA: TGTGCCAGCGGATGGGGGGGCACAGATACGCAGTATTTT
CDR3: CASGWGGTDTQYF

length: 14
V: TRBV7-9
D: -
J: TRBJ1-4
DNA: TGTGCCAGCAGCTTAGCTGGTCTTGAGGAAAAACTGTTTTTT
CDR3: CASSLAGLEEKLFF

length: 14
V: TRBV7-9
D: TRBD1
J: TRBJ1-2
DNA: TGTGCCAGCAGCGAAGACAGGGGGCCTTATGGCTACACCTTC
CDR3: CASSEDRGPYGYTF

length: 15
V: TRBV19
D: TRBD2
J: TRBJ2-7
DNA: TGTGCCAGTAGTATTAGAGCGGGAGGCTCCTACGAGCAGTACTTC
CDR3: CASSIRAGGSYEQYF

length: 16
V: TRBV29-1
D: -
J: TRBJ2-7
DNA: TGCAGCGTTGAAGACACCGGAGACTCGGCCTCCTACGAGCAGTACTTC
CDR3: CSVEDTGDSASYEQYF

length: 13
V: TRBV6-1
D: -
J: TRBJ2-7
DNA: TGTGCCAGCAGCGAGACAGACTCCTACGAGCAGTACTTC
CDR3: CASSETDSYEQYF

length: 15
V: TRBV7-6
D: -
J: TRBJ2-2
DNA: TGTGCCAGCAGCCCTCGTGCGGTGAACACCGGGGAGCTGTTTTTT
CDR3: CASSPRAVNTGELFF

length: 15
V: TRBV10-3
D: TRBD1
J: TRBJ2-7
DNA: TGTGCCATCAGTGAGTCCCCACAGGGGGCCTACGAGCAGTACTTC
CDR3: CAISESPQGAYEQYF

length: 18
V: TRBV7-8
D: TRBD2
J: TRBJ2-1
DNA: TGTGCCAGCAGCCGCAGGACTAGCGGTCTAAGCTCCGACAATGAGCAGTTCTTC
CDR3: CASSRRTSGLSSDNEQFF

length: 16
V: TRBV5-1
D: TRBD1
J: TRBJ2-2
DNA: TGCGCCAGCAGCTTAAGGACAGGGGAAATCTCCGGGGAGCTGTTTTTT
CDR3: CASSLRTGEISGELFF

length: 15
V: TRBV30
D: TRBD2
J: TRBJ2-7
DNA: TGTGCCTGGAAATCAGGACTAGCGAGTACCTACGAGCAGTACTTC
CDR3: CAWKSGLASTYEQYF